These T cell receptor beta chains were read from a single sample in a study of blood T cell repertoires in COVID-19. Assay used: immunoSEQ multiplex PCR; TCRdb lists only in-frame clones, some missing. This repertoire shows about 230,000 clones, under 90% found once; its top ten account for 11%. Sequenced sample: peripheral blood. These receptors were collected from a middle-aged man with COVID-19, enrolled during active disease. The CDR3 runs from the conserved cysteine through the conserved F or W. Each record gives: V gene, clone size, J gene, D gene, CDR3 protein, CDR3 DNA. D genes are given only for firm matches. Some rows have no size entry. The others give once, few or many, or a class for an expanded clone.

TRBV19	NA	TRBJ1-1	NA	CASIKLPNTEAFF	TGTGCCAGTATCAAACTGCCAAACACTGAAGCTTTCTTT
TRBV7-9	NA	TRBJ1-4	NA	CASSLNGQQSTEKLFF	TGTGCCAGCAGCCTGAACGGACAGCAAAGCACTGAAAAACTGTTTTTT
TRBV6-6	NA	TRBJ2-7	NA	CASSYSSTNSYEQYF	TGTGCCAGCAGTTACTCGAGTACTAACTCCTACGAGCAGTACTTC
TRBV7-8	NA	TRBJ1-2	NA	CASSLARGERGRTNYGYTF	TGTGCCAGCAGCTTAGCGCGGGGGGAGCGGGGGCGAACTAACTATGGCTACACCTTC
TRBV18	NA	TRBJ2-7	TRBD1	CASSPPGQGPYEQYF	TGTGCCAGCTCACCACCGGGACAGGGACCCTACGAGCAGTACTTC
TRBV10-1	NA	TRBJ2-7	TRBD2	CASSDLAGSSEQYF	TGCGCCAGCAGTGACCTAGCGGGTTCAAGCGAGCAGTACTTC
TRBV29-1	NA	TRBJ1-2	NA	CSVDQGRDGYTF	TGCAGCGTTGACCAGGGGAGAGATGGCTACACCTTC
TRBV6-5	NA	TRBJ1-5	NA	CASREGQPQHF	TGTGCCAGCAGGGAGGGGCAGCCCCAGCATTTT
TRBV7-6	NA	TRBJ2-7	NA	CASSLDAGQIYEQYF	TGTGCCAGCAGCTTAGATGCGGGACAGATCTACGAGCAGTACTTC
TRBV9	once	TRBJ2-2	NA	CASSVDSKAGELFF	TGTGCCAGCAGCGTAGACAGCAAAGCCGGGGAGCTGTTTTTT